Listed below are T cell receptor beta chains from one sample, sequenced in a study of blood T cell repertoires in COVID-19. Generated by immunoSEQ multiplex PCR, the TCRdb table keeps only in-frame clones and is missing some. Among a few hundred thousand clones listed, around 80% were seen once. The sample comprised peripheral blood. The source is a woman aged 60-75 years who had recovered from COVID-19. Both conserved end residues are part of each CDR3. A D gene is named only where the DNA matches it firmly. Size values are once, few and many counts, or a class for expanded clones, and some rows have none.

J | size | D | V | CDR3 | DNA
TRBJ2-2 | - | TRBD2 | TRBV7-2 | CASSLSGGAGELFF | TGTGCCAGCAGCTTGAGCGGGGGGGCCGGGGAGCTGTTTTTT
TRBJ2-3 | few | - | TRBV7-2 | CASSSRRGTDTQYF | TGTGCCAGCAGTTCCCGGCGGGGCACAGATACGCAGTATTTT
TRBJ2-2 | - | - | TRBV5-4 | CASSLSGSLAGELFF | TGTGCCAGCAGCTTGTCCGGGTCCCTCGCCGGGGAGCTGTTTTTT
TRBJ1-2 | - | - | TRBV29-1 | CSVDGQVEGGYTF | TGCAGCGTTGATGGGCAGGTGGAAGGCGGCTACACCTTC
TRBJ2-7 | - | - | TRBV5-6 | CASSRVRGAAGEQYF | TGTGCCAGCAGCCGGGTGAGGGGGGCAGCGGGGGAGCAGTACTTC
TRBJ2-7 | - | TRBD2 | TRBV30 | CAWSGASGGVYSYEQYF | TGTGCCTGGAGTGGGGCTAGCGGGGGGGTCTACTCCTACGAGCAGTACTTC
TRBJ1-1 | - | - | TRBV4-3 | CASSPSLQVAEAFF | TGCGCCAGCAGCCCCTCCCTTCAGGTTGCTGAAGCTTTCTTT
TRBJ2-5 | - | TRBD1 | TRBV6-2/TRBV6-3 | CASSYDRAYQETQYF | TGTGCCAGCAGTTACGACAGGGCGTACCAAGAGACCCAGTACTTC
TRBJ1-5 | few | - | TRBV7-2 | CASSLGANQPQHF | TGTGCCAGCAGCCTAGGGGCCAATCAGCCCCAGCATTTT
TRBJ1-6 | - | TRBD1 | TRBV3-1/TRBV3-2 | CASSQVAGTGHNSPLHF | TGTGCCAGCAGCCAAGTAGCCGGGACAGGACATAATTCACCCCTCCACTTT
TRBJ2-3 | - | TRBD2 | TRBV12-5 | CASGASGGTDTQYF | TGTGCTAGTGGGGCTAGCGGGGGCACAGATACGCAGTATTTT
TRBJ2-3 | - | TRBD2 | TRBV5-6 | CASSLDSGGSDTQYF | TGTGCCAGCAGCTTGGATAGCGGGGGATCAGATACGCAGTATTTT
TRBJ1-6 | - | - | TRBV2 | CASRVTNSPLHF | TGTGCCAGCCGGGTCACTAATTCACCCCTCCACTTT
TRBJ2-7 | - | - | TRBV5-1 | CASSLAEGDEQYF | TGCGCCAGCAGCTTGGCCGAGGGTGACGAGCAGTACTTC
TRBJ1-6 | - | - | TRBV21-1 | CASSKMEDRFSSPLHF | TGTGCCAGCAGCAAAATGGAAGACAGATTTAGTTCACCCCTCCACTTT
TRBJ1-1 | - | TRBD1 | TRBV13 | CASSNVGGQGATEAFF | TGTGCCAGCAGCAATGTGGGAGGGCAGGGGGCCACTGAAGCTTTCTTT
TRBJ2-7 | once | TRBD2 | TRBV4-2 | CASSQDPGGGIEQYF | TGTGCCAGCAGCCAAGACCCCGGGGGAGGGATCGAGCAGTACTTC
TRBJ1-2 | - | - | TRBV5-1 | CASSLGGGRYYGYTF | TGCGCCAGCAGCTTGGGCGGGGGAAGGTACTATGGCTACACCTTC
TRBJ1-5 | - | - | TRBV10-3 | CAISERGNQPQHF | TGTGCCATCAGTGAGAGAGGGAATCAGCCCCAGCATTTT
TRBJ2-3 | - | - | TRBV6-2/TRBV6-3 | CASSGLVRATDTQYF | TGTGCCAGCAGTGGCCTTGTGCGGGCCACAGATACGCAGTATTTT
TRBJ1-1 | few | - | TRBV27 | CASSPGLNTEAFF | TGTGCCAGCAGCCCAGGGTTGAACACTGAAGCTTTCTTT
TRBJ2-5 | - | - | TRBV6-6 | CASSYGGRETQYF | TGTGCCAGCAGTTATGGTGGGAGAGAGACCCAGTACTTC
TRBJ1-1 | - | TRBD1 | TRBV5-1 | CASRRGTGLMNTEAFF | TGCGCCAGCAGGCGAGGGACAGGGCTCATGAACACTGAAGCTTTCTTT
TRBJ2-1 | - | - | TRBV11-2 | CASSYPHGEQFF | TGTGCCAGCAGCTACCCCCACGGTGAGCAGTTCTTC
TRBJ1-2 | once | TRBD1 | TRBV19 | CASSIRDRSYTF | TGTGCCAGTAGCATTAGGGACAGGAGCTACACCTTC
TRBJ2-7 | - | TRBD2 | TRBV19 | CASSDRLAGDYSYEQYF | TGTGCCAGTAGTGATCGACTAGCGGGGGACTACTCCTACGAGCAGTACTTC
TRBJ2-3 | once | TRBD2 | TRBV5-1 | CASSSGPRLASTDTQYF | TGCGCCAGCAGCTCTGGACCCCGACTAGCTAGCACAGATACGCAGTATTTT
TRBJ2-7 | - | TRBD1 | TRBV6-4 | CASGDRFHEQYF | TGTGCCAGCGGGGACAGGTTCCACGAGCAGTACTTC
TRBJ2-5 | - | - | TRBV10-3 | CAISEGGAKTQYF | TGTGCCATCAGTGAAGGGGGGGCGAAGACCCAGTACTTC
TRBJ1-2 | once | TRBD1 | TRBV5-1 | CASSPGDSAANYGYTF | TGCGCCAGCAGCCCTGGGGACAGCGCCGCTAACTATGGCTACACCTTC
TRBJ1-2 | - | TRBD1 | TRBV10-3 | CAISPGQVDYGYTF | TGTGCCATCAGTCCGGGACAGGTCGACTATGGCTACACCTTC
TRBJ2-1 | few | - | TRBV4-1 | CASSQTTWPPYNEQFF | TGCGCCAGCAGCCAGACGACTTGGCCCCCGTACAATGAGCAGTTCTTC
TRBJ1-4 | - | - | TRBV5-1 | CASKEEGNEKLFF | TGCGCCAGCAAGGAGGAGGGGAATGAAAAACTGTTTTTT
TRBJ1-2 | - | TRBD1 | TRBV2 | CASSEPGQGKYGYTF | TGTGCCAGCAGTGAGCCGGGACAGGGTAAATATGGCTACACCTTC
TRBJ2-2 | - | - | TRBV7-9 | CASSEQRVTGELFF | TGTGCCAGCAGCGAGCAACGGGTTACCGGGGAGCTGTTTTTT
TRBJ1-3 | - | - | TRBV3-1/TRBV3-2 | CASSLLVNSGNTIYF | TGTGCCAGCAGCCTCCTAGTCAACTCTGGAAACACCATATATTTT
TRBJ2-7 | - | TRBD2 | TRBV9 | CASSATGGALYEQYF | TGTGCCAGCAGCGCGACCGGGGGGGCACTCTACGAGCAGTACTTC
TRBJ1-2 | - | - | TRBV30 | CAWTDEGRHYNYGYTF | TGTGCCTGGACCGACGAAGGGAGGCACTACAACTATGGCTACACCTTC
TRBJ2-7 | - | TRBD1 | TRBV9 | CASSGRDRGNEQYF | TGTGCCAGCAGCGGCCGGGACAGGGGCAACGAGCAGTACTTC
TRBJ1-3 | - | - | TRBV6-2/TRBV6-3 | CASSDGGLLSGNTIYF | TGTGCCAGCAGTGACGGGGGGCTTCTCTCTGGAAACACCATATATTTT
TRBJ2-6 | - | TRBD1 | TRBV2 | CASRMTGLPSGANVLTF | TGTGCCAGCAGGATGACAGGGCTGCCCTCTGGGGCCAACGTCCTGACTTTC
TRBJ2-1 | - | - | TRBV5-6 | CASSLRTLSNSYNEQFF | TGTGCCAGCAGCTTGAGGACACTTAGTAATTCCTACAATGAGCAGTTCTTC
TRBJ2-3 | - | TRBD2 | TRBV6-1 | CASSEILAGGRQYF | TGTGCCAGCAGTGAAATCCTAGCGGGGGGGCGTCAGTATTTT
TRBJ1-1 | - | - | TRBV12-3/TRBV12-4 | CASSARGTEAFF | TGTGCCAGCAGCGCCAGGGGAACTGAAGCTTTCTTT
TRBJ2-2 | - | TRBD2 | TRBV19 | CASTIRGAGELFF | TGTGCCAGTACCATACGGGGGGCCGGGGAGCTGTTTTTT
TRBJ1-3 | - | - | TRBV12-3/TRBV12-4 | CASSLRAGNTIYF | TGTGCCAGCAGTTTGCGGGCTGGAAACACCATATATTTT
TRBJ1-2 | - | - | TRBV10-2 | CASTPGRNNYGYTF | TGCGCCAGCACCCCAGGGCGGAATAACTATGGCTACACCTTC
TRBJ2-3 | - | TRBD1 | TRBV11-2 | CASSSRGGQGLGTDTQYF | TGTGCCAGCAGCTCAAGGGGGGGACAGGGCCTCGGTACAGATACGCAGTATTTT
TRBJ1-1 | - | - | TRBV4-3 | CASSQGASTAYTEAFF | TGCGCCAGCAGCCAGGGGGCCTCGACCGCCTACACTGAAGCTTTCTTT